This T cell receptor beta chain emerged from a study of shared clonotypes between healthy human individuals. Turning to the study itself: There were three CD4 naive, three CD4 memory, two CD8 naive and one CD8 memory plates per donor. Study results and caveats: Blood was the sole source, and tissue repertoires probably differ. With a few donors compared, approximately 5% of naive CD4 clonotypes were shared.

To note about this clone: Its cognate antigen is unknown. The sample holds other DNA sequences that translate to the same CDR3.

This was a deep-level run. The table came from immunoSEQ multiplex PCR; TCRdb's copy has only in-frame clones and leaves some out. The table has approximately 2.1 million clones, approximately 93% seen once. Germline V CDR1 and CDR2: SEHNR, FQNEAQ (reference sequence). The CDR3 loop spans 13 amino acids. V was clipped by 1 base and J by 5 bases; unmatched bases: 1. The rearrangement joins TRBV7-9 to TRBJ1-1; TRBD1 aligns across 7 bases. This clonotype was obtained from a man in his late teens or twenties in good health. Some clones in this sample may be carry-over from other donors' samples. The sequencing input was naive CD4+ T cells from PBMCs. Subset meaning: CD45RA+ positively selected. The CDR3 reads CASSLDRGTEAFF. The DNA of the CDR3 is TGTGCCAGCAGCTTAGACAGGGGTACTGAAGCTTTCTTT.